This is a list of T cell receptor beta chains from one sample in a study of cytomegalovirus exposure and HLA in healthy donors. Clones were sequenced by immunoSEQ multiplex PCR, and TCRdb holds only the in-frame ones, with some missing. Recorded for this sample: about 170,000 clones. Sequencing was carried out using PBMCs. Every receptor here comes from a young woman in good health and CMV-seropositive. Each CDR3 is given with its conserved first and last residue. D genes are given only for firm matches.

CDR3: CASSLERGLDNEQFF; DNA: TGTGCCAGCAGCTTAGAGCGGGGATTGGACAATGAGCAGTTCTTC; D: TRBD2; V: TRBV7-7; J: TRBJ2-1
CDR3: CASSLTRRGHQPQHF; DNA: TGTGCCAGCAGCTTAACGAGGAGGGGGCATCAGCCCCAGCATTTT; D: TRBD1; V: TRBV7-3; J: TRBJ1-5
CDR3: CASGNRGVFF; DNA: TGTGCCAGCGGTAACCGCGGGGTGTTCTTC; D: -; V: TRBV7-2; J: TRBJ2-1
CDR3: CASTLEGAAWNTGELFF; DNA: TGCGCCAGCACCCTGGAGGGGGCCGCGTGGAACACCGGGGAGCTGTTTTTT; D: -; V: TRBV5-1; J: TRBJ2-2
CDR3: CASSGTGGLRNTEAFF; DNA: TGTGCCAGCAGCGGGACAGGGGGGTTGCGGAACACTGAAGCTTTCTTT; D: TRBD1; V: TRBV6-6; J: TRBJ1-1
CDR3: CASRRIQGQSNTEAFF; DNA: TGTGCCAGTAGGAGAATACAGGGACAGAGCAACACTGAAGCTTTCTTT; D: TRBD1; V: TRBV19; J: TRBJ1-1
CDR3: CASSLPSADTQYF; DNA: TGTGCCAGCAGCTTACCGTCTGCAGATACGCAGTATTTT; D: -; V: TRBV7-9; J: TRBJ2-3
CDR3: CASSEVGGGIGYGYTF; DNA: TGTGCCAGCAGTGAAGTGGGAGGGGGGATCGGGTATGGCTACACCTTC; D: -; V: TRBV6-1; J: TRBJ1-2
CDR3: CASSLDSPLNTEAFF; DNA: TGCGCCAGCAGCTTGGATTCCCCTTTGAACACTGAAGCTTTCTTT; D: -; V: TRBV5-1; J: TRBJ1-1
CDR3: CASSPLRTGSAQGREAFF; DNA: TGTGCCAGCTCACCACTCCGAACAGGGTCGGCACAGGGGCGTGAAGCTTTCTTT; D: TRBD1; V: TRBV18; J: TRBJ1-1
CDR3: CASSLTGGEGNTIYF; DNA: TGTGCCAGCAGCTTGACAGGGGGAGAGGGAAACACCATATATTTT; D: TRBD1; V: TRBV7-9; J: TRBJ1-3
CDR3: CASSEQGLVTEAFF; DNA: TGTGCCAGCAGTGAACAGGGTCTGGTCACTGAAGCTTTCTTT; D: -; V: TRBV6-5; J: TRBJ1-1
CDR3: CASCGVIGLAGVTSTDTQYF; DNA: TGTGCCAGCTGTGGGGTGATCGGACTAGCGGGAGTCACAAGCACAGATACGCAGTATTTT; D: TRBD2; V: TRBV2; J: TRBJ2-3
CDR3: CASSQWENSGVGEQYF; DNA: TGCGCCAGCAGCCAATGGGAAAATAGCGGGGTCGGCGAGCAGTACTTC; D: TRBD2; V: TRBV4-1; J: TRBJ2-7
CDR3: CASSLYSTDTQYF; DNA: TGTGCCAGCAGCCTCTATTCCACAGATACGCAGTATTTT; D: -; V: TRBV14; J: TRBJ2-3
CDR3: CASSSGLDTDTQYF; DNA: TGTGCCAGCAGCTCGGGACTAGACACAGATACGCAGTATTTT; D: TRBD2; V: TRBV9; J: TRBJ2-3
CDR3: CASSLSRGRGGETQYF; DNA: TGTGCCAGCAGCTTAAGTCGAGGGAGGGGAGGAGAGACCCAGTACTTC; D: TRBD2; V: TRBV7-6; J: TRBJ2-5
CDR3: CASSAWTSGMSYEQYF; DNA: TGTGCCAGTAGTGCCTGGACTAGCGGGATGTCCTACGAGCAGTACTTC; D: TRBD2; V: TRBV19; J: TRBJ2-7
CDR3: CAISESGQGGNEQFF; DNA: TGTGCCATCAGTGAGTCGGGACAGGGGGGGAATGAGCAGTTCTTC; D: TRBD1; V: TRBV10-3; J: TRBJ2-1
CDR3: CASSVTQGLNTEAFF; DNA: TGCGCCAGCAGCGTAACACAGGGGTTGAACACTGAAGCTTTCTTT; D: TRBD1; V: TRBV5-1; J: TRBJ1-1
CDR3: CASSLTSGTYNEQFF; DNA: TGTGCCAGCAGCTTGACTAGCGGGACGTACAATGAGCAGTTCTTC; D: TRBD2; V: TRBV7-2; J: TRBJ2-1
CDR3: CASSRAGYEQFF; DNA: TGTGCCAGCAGCCGGGCAGGGTATGAGCAGTTCTTC; D: -; V: TRBV6-5; J: TRBJ2-1
CDR3: CASRTGGGKLFF; DNA: TGTGCCAGCAGGACAGGGGGTGGGAAACTGTTTTTT; D: TRBD1; V: TRBV25-1; J: TRBJ1-4
CDR3: CASSPGGGFPTDTQYF; DNA: TGTGCCAGCAGCCCTGGGGGGGGATTCCCTACAGATACGCAGTATTTT; D: TRBD2; V: TRBV11-2; J: TRBJ2-3
CDR3: CASSPGTGRNSPLHF; DNA: TGTGCCAGCAGCCCTGGGACAGGGAGGAATTCACCCCTCCACTTT; D: TRBD1; V: TRBV7-2; J: TRBJ1-6
CDR3: CASSLPSGIVQETQYF; DNA: TGTGCCAGCTCGCTACCTAGCGGTATCGTCCAAGAGACCCAGTACTTC; D: TRBD2; V: TRBV18; J: TRBJ2-5
CDR3: CASSPQTVSYEQYF; DNA: TGTGCCAGCAGCCCCCAGACTGTTTCCTACGAGCAGTACTTC; D: -; V: TRBV11-2; J: TRBJ2-7
CDR3: CASSSLQGTGELFF; DNA: TGTGCCAGCAGCTCCTTGCAGGGCACCGGGGAGCTGTTTTTT; D: -; V: TRBV7-8; J: TRBJ2-2
CDR3: CASSLMGAAHTDTQYF; DNA: TGTGCCAGCAGCTTGATGGGAGCGGCCCACACAGATACGCAGTATTTT; D: -; V: TRBV7-8; J: TRBJ2-3
CDR3: CASSPAGQSGNTIYF; DNA: TGTGCCAGCAGTCCCGCAGGGCAAAGTGGAAACACCATATATTTT; D: -; V: TRBV27; J: TRBJ1-3
CDR3: CASSPLQDRGGEKLFF; DNA: TGCGCCAGCAGCCCCTTACAGGACAGGGGTGGTGAAAAACTGTTTTTT; D: TRBD1; V: TRBV4-3; J: TRBJ1-4
CDR3: CASSESGPAEFF; DNA: TGTGCCAGCAGTGAAAGCGGGCCGGCTGAGTTCTTC; D: -; V: TRBV2; J: TRBJ2-1
CDR3: CASITGTNTEAFF; DNA: TGTGCCAGCATTACAGGAACGAACACTGAAGCTTTCTTT; D: -; V: TRBV6-5; J: TRBJ1-1
CDR3: CASSQNGGYNEKLFF; DNA: TGCGCCAGCAGCCAAAACGGCGGATATAATGAAAAACTGTTTTTT; D: -; V: TRBV4-3; J: TRBJ1-4
CDR3: CAIRTTGNNSPLHF; DNA: TGTGCCATCAGAACTACAGGGAATAATTCACCCCTCCACTTT; D: -; V: TRBV10-3; J: TRBJ1-6